A single sample is the source of the 10 T cell receptor beta chains below, sequenced in a study of regulatory T cells in long-lasting Graves disease. Time point reported: newly diagnosed GD, antithyroid drugs for less than 3 months. There was RNA extracted from PBMCs, and the TCR library was made from it. Through Arm-PCR of CDR3 regions and iRepertoire HTBI primers, TCR beta libraries were built. TCRdb passed the multiplex PCR reads through MiXCR, listing each CDR3 protein once. The table has 500,000 or so distinct CDR3 sequences, approximately 16% seen once. Separately, the same data were catalogued under a study of T cells in Graves' hyperthyroidism and ophthalmopathy.

This specimen was peripheral blood mononuclear cells (PBMCs), taken at new diagnosis, from a patient treated with antithyroid drugs. The receptors originated from a woman aged 40-60 years with Graves disease.

A few counts support this clonotype. The rearrangement links TRBV20-1 to TRBJ2-7, with TRBD2 matching over 7 bases. The CDR3 is 12 amino acids. V was clipped by 3 bases and J by 3 bases; unmatched bases: 2. Germline V gene data show CDR1 as DFQATT and CDR2 as SNEGSKA (reference sequence). CDR3 protein: CSARTSNYEQYF. The CDR3 coding sequence is TGCAGTGCTAGGACTAGCAACTACGAGCAGTACTTC.

This clonotype was counted ten times or more. V usage is TRBV13 and J usage is TRBJ2-1; D possibly uses TRBD1 or TRBD2 (6 bases each). This CDR3 region has 17 residues. The V end was cut by 0 bases, the J end by 3 bases, with 15 bases between. In germline, CDR1 is PRHDT, CDR2 FYEKMQ (reference sequence). The CDR3 nucleotides read TGTGCCAGCAGCTTAGGCCCTGTGGGGGGCCTCTACAATGAGCAGTTCTTC. Its translation: CASSLGPVGGLYNEQFF.

This clonotype was observed at least ten times. V gene TRBV3-1 combines with J gene TRBJ2-3; TRBD1 might be the D (5 bases). V was clipped by 4 bases and J by 0 bases, with 11 bases between them. The CDR3 is 15 amino acids. Germline CDR1 LGHDT, CDR2 YNNKEL (reference sequence). The CDR3 loop is CASSPTVSSTDTQYF. The CDR3 region has the DNA TGTGCCAGCAGCCCGACAGTCTCTAGCACAGATACGCAGTATTTT.

CDR3 sequence reads: CASSYSEGGQPQHF. For the CDR3, the DNA is TGTGCCAGCAGTTACTCGGAGGGGGGGCAGCCCCAGCATTTT. This chain uses TRBV6-5 with TRBJ1-5; weak D call: TRBD1 (6 bases). Trimming left V 0 bases short and J 7 bases short, with 10 bases between. Germline V gene lookup returns CDR1 MNHEY and CDR2 SVGAGI. CDR3 size: 14 residues.

This clonotype was seen a few times. This chain links TRBV9 with TRBJ2-1, with 9 bases that match TRBD2. The germline V gene encodes CDR1 SGDLS and CDR2 YYNGEE. V gave up 1 base and J gave up 3 bases; unmatched junction bases: 2. The CDR3 has 15 residues. The chain's CDR3 is CASSVLAGFYNEQFF. The CDR3 DNA reads as TGTGCCAGCAGCGTACTAGCGGGGTTCTACAATGAGCAGTTCTTC. Full variable domain (remainder filled in from reference TRBV9 and TRBJ2-1): DSGVTQTPKHLITATGQRVTLRCSPRSGDLSVYWYQQSLDQGLQFLIQYYNGEERAKGNILERFSAQQFPDLHSELNLSSLELGDSALYFCASSVLAGFYNEQFFGPGTRLTVL.

This clonotype occurred a few times. The gene calls are TRBV19 and TRBJ2-7; TRBD1 is a possible D gene (5 bases). CDR3 size: 16 residues. Deletions cut 2 bases from V and 0 bases from J, with 14 bases between. Germline CDR1 LNHDA, CDR2 SQIVND (reference sequence). The CDR3 coding sequence is TGTGCCAGTAGTATATCAGGGCCGCTACCCTCCTACGAGCAGTACTTC. It codes for CASSISGPLPSYEQYF.

This clonotype was found many times. The gene calls are TRBV11-2 and TRBJ1-1; D is ambiguous. The germline V gene encodes CDR1 SGHAT and CDR2 FQNNGV. This CDR3 comprises 14 residues. Between the trimmed V and J ends, which lost 0 bases and 3 bases, there was a span of 8 bases. This chain's CDR3 is CASSLDNSYTEAFF. CDR3 bases: TGTGCCAGCAGCTTAGATAACTCTTACACTGAAGCTTTCTTT. Full variable domain (remainder filled in from reference TRBV11-2 and TRBJ1-1): EAGVAQSPRYKIIEKRQSVAFWCNPISGHATLYWYQQILGQGPKLLIQFQNNGVVDDSQLPKDRFSAERLKGVDSTLKIQPAKLEDSAVYLCASSLDNSYTEAFFGQGTRLTVV.

This clonotype came up a few times. This rearrangement joins TRBV4-1 to TRBJ2-3, with D perhaps given as TRBD1 or TRBD2 (5 bases each). The germline V and J ends were trimmed by 0 bases and 6 bases, with 16 bases remaining between them. The CDR3 is 16 amino acids. The germline V gene encodes CDR1 MGHRA and CDR2 YSYEKL. For the CDR3, the DNA is TGCGCCAGCAGCCAAGAGGGGGTCCTCATTTTGGATACGCAGTATTTT. This encodes CASSQEGVLILDTQYF.

The chain employs TRBV30 and TRBJ1-5; no firm D call. From germline, CDR1 is GTSNPN and CDR2 SVGIG (reference sequence). CDR3 size: 15 residues. The V and J ends lost 1 base and 5 bases respectively, with 15 bases between them. The CDR3 DNA reads as TGTGCCTGGAGTGCGGGATCTACGGGCCATCAGCCCCAGCATTTT. This sequence encodes CAWSAGSTGHQPQHF.

The gene calls are TRBV10-3 and TRBJ2-5; D may be TRBD1 (6 bases). CDR3 length: 14 residues. Between the trimmed V and J ends, which lost 0 bases and 5 bases, there was a span of 10 bases. From germline, CDR1 is ENHRY and CDR2 SYGVKD. CDR3 residues: CAISESNRGETQYF. The CDR3, as DNA: TGTGCCATCAGTGAGTCGAATAGGGGGGAGACCCAGTACTTC.